A selection of T cell receptor beta chains follows, all from one sample in a study of blood T cell repertoires in COVID-19. TCRdb's table, derived via immunoSEQ multiplex PCR, lists solely in-frame clones and lacks some. The sample records 150,000 to 200,000 clones, less than 85% being singletons. Sequencing used peripheral blood. These receptors were collected from a woman in her 40s with COVID-19, enrolled during active disease. The CDR3 runs from the conserved cysteine through the conserved F or W. The order of the fields is J gene, V gene, clone size, CDR3 protein. Expanded clones get a size class; other rows say once, few or many, or leave the size out.

j_call: TRBJ2-2; v_call: TRBV10-1; clone_size: -; cdr3_aa: CASSPGLAVTGELFF
j_call: TRBJ1-2; v_call: TRBV28; clone_size: -; cdr3_aa: CASSILTRGYGYTF
j_call: TRBJ2-7; v_call: TRBV20-1; clone_size: -; cdr3_aa: CSVYLASEQYF
j_call: TRBJ1-1; v_call: TRBV19; clone_size: few; cdr3_aa: CASSRGTGDMNTEAFF
j_call: TRBJ2-5; v_call: TRBV2; clone_size: -; cdr3_aa: CASSDGLAGGKETQYF
j_call: TRBJ1-6; v_call: TRBV3-1/TRBV3-2; clone_size: once; cdr3_aa: CASSQSDVNSPLHF
j_call: TRBJ2-3; v_call: TRBV28; clone_size: -; cdr3_aa: CASSSRRGGKRGTSTDTQYF
j_call: TRBJ2-7; v_call: TRBV6-5; clone_size: -; cdr3_aa: CASSMDRGYEQYF
j_call: TRBJ2-7; v_call: TRBV28; clone_size: -; cdr3_aa: CASSDSGSRYEQYF
j_call: TRBJ2-3; v_call: TRBV9; clone_size: -; cdr3_aa: CASSPQGVDTQYF
j_call: TRBJ2-3; v_call: TRBV7-2; clone_size: -; cdr3_aa: CASSPHDTGLTQYF
j_call: TRBJ2-7; v_call: TRBV24-1; clone_size: once; cdr3_aa: CATSDNDREGYEQYF
j_call: TRBJ2-2; v_call: TRBV11-2; clone_size: -; cdr3_aa: CASSLKGFTGELFF
j_call: TRBJ2-1; v_call: TRBV4-1; clone_size: -; cdr3_aa: CASSQGLAIYDEQFF
j_call: TRBJ2-1; v_call: TRBV7-9; clone_size: -; cdr3_aa: CASSAWRGASYNEQFF
j_call: TRBJ2-7; v_call: TRBV19; clone_size: -; cdr3_aa: CASSKPGQSYEQYF
j_call: TRBJ1-6; v_call: TRBV27; clone_size: few; cdr3_aa: CASSFGGWNSPLHF
j_call: TRBJ2-1; v_call: TRBV10-2; clone_size: -; cdr3_aa: CASSERQKQFF
j_call: TRBJ2-1; v_call: TRBV11-3; clone_size: few; cdr3_aa: CASSLYSGGHQFF
j_call: TRBJ2-2; v_call: TRBV18; clone_size: few; cdr3_aa: CASSAGVRNTGELFF
j_call: TRBJ2-2; v_call: TRBV15; clone_size: once; cdr3_aa: CATSSVRGRLNTGELFF
j_call: TRBJ2-3; v_call: TRBV11-2; clone_size: -; cdr3_aa: CASRPLMTGETDTQYF
j_call: TRBJ1-3; v_call: TRBV6-9; clone_size: -; cdr3_aa: CASKRVLGTGGRIGNTIYF
j_call: TRBJ1-4; v_call: TRBV19; clone_size: once; cdr3_aa: CASRSQTEEKLFF
j_call: TRBJ1-1; v_call: TRBV6-5; clone_size: once; cdr3_aa: CASSLQGTVNTEAFF
j_call: TRBJ2-1; v_call: TRBV7-9; clone_size: -; cdr3_aa: CASSWTSGIYNEQFF
j_call: TRBJ1-2; v_call: TRBV4-1; clone_size: -; cdr3_aa: CASSRPGPVGYTF
j_call: TRBJ2-7; v_call: TRBV11-2; clone_size: -; cdr3_aa: CASSLVERAYEQYF
j_call: TRBJ2-2; v_call: TRBV4-1; clone_size: -; cdr3_aa: CASSHRHPNTGELFF
j_call: TRBJ2-7; v_call: TRBV20-1; clone_size: -; cdr3_aa: CSWGRDEQYF
j_call: TRBJ1-5; v_call: TRBV2; clone_size: -; cdr3_aa: CASKPQGRQPQHF
j_call: TRBJ1-1; v_call: TRBV5-4; clone_size: -; cdr3_aa: CASSQTGNTEAFF
j_call: TRBJ1-2; v_call: TRBV5-1; clone_size: once; cdr3_aa: CASGQGNYGYTF
j_call: TRBJ2-3; v_call: TRBV7-3; clone_size: -; cdr3_aa: CASAGSGDSTDTQYF
j_call: TRBJ1-4; v_call: TRBV7-9; clone_size: -; cdr3_aa: CASSTWDRGQANEKLFF
j_call: TRBJ2-5; v_call: TRBV7-9; clone_size: -; cdr3_aa: CASSRHWETQYF
j_call: TRBJ2-5; v_call: TRBV7-9; clone_size: -; cdr3_aa: CASSLGGQGGTQYF
j_call: TRBJ2-1; v_call: TRBV7-8; clone_size: -; cdr3_aa: CASSLGAGTMPFF
j_call: TRBJ1-1; v_call: TRBV4-1; clone_size: -; cdr3_aa: CASSPLTGFTEAFF
j_call: TRBJ1-1; v_call: TRBV6-4; clone_size: -; cdr3_aa: CASSYTGASTEAFF
j_call: TRBJ2-1; v_call: TRBV2; clone_size: -; cdr3_aa: CASSVGTGQTYNEQFF
j_call: TRBJ2-7; v_call: TRBV6-5; clone_size: -; cdr3_aa: CASSYKGRALGEQYF
j_call: TRBJ1-6; v_call: TRBV9; clone_size: -; cdr3_aa: CASSTRTGGANSPLHF
j_call: TRBJ2-2; v_call: TRBV7-3; clone_size: -; cdr3_aa: CASSLDGGKTGELFF
j_call: TRBJ2-3; v_call: TRBV11-2; clone_size: -; cdr3_aa: CASSLDHYTADTQYF
j_call: TRBJ1-1; v_call: TRBV5-6; clone_size: -; cdr3_aa: CASMWAGGNTEAFF
j_call: TRBJ2-1; v_call: TRBV6-5; clone_size: -; cdr3_aa: CASNLFGTSSNEQFF
j_call: TRBJ2-7; v_call: TRBV10-1; clone_size: -; cdr3_aa: CASSESRVPYEQYF
j_call: TRBJ1-1; v_call: TRBV6-5; clone_size: few; cdr3_aa: CASSRGQLNTEAFF
j_call: TRBJ1-5; v_call: TRBV2; clone_size: few; cdr3_aa: CASSYRDIQASNQPQHF
j_call: TRBJ1-5; v_call: TRBV7-9; clone_size: -; cdr3_aa: CASSLGDRGRNQPQHF
j_call: TRBJ2-3; v_call: TRBV7-9; clone_size: -; cdr3_aa: CASSLWGLAGWGSTDTQYF